The present T cell receptor beta chain was sequenced within a study of T-cell reconstitution after alpha-beta-depleted transplantation in children. CDR3 length: 14 residues. V lost 6 bases, J lost 7 bases, and 13 bases stayed unmatched. Germline V CDR1 and CDR2: DFQATT, SNEGSKA (reference sequence). Unique molecular identifiers tagged the TCRbeta library. TCRdb analysed the PCR reads with MiXCR anew, one entry per CDR3 protein. Of roughly 200,000 distinct CDR3 sequences in the sample, approximately 8.4% were seen once. This clonotype came up many times. Its antigen remains unknown. Points from the study as a whole: A year had passed since transplant, and T-cell counts and diversity by then came mostly from newly produced T cells.

This TCR was recovered from a male patient between 2 and 10 years old who had a stem cell transplant for acute myeloid leukemia, so the T cells may come from the graft donor. Sequenced material: PBMCs, mostly from graft donor cells, taken 360 days after TCRalphabeta/CD19-depleted stem cell transplant. The chain joins TRBV20-1 to TRBJ2-3, with 7 bases that match TRBD2. This CDR3 is CSAPNGGEWYTQYF. The CDR3 nucleotides are TGCAGTGCCCCCAATGGGGGGGAGTGGTATACGCAGTATTTT.